This T cell receptor (beta chain) was captured by sequencing in a study of CD8 T cells in Susac syndrome (dated by TCRdb to the late 2010s). About the full investigation: The study used repertoire sequencing to test whether antigen drove CD8+ T cell activation and differentiation in Susac syndrome. Overall study results and their limits: The number of individuals in the TCR sequencing and HLA analysis was recognized as being relatively small.

RNA was extracted using the RNeasy kit, and about 0.45 to 1 microgram was reverse transcribed with random hexamers. The immunoSEQ multiplex PCR assay, which covers 54 Vbeta and 13 Jbeta segments, was used to amplify TCR beta CDR3 regions. Bias from PCR amplification was corrected by using a synthetic template baseline for primer optimization and for computational correction. The source study handled its data this way. Reads were annotated to V, D and J genes per IMGT and analyzed with immunoSEQ Analyzer, keeping only productive sequences. To calculate clonality, Shannon entropy was normalized by log2 of the number of productive unique sequences and then subtracted from one. For each patient and control, public and private clones were evaluated within the 100 most prevalent clones. Clones were defined as Susac-specific when absent from the healthy and MS cohorts, from over a thousand published viral clones and from other ImmuneACCESS disease sequences. The public reads were quality trimmed at Q25 with fastp and then assembled into clones with MiXCR by TCRdb, keeping productive beta chains. Here each entry gathers all rows of one CDR3 protein and keeps the most common genes and DNA. For this entry, the V and J calls and clone size follow TCRdb and not the study's own pipeline. This sample lists 150,000 to 200,000 distinct CDR3 sequences; 85% to 95% were detected once. The ten largest account for less than 0.12% of the sample.

High-throughput TCR beta sequencing profiled peripheral blood CD8+ and CD4+ T cells from healthy donors, Susac syndrome patients and multiple sclerosis patients. Healthy donors were included as age- and sex-matched controls. CD8+ TEMRA cells were enriched by FACS, while bulk CD8+ and CD4+ T cells were purified by magnetic negative isolation. Blood was collected in EDTA tubes and processed within 24 hours, with PBMCs isolated through density gradient centrifugation. PBMCs intended for TCR sequencing were cryopreserved in liquid nitrogen and thawed later in a water bath at 37 degrees C. The sorted or isolated CD4+, CD8+ and CD8+ TEMRA cells had a purity of 90% or higher. A word on this clonotype: Its antigen is unknown. The sample holds no much larger clone one base away, and base qualities are not on file.

Trimming leaves V shorter by 3 bases and J shorter by 5 bases, with the junction holding 2 bases beyond the gene matches. Inclusive of the bounding cysteine and phenylalanine, the CDR3 is 13 residues long. Solely the CDR3 DNA is kept, with 39 bases framed from the first base. CDR1 and CDR2, per the germline V gene (reference sequence), are DFQATT and SNEGSKA. Recombination linked TRBV20-1 to TRBJ1-2, and TRBD1 matches 11 of the central bases. The sample consisted of CD4+ T cells from PBMCs. The source of this sequence is a human donor in good health. CDR3 sequence: CSARGQGGYGYTF. The DNA sequence is as follows: TGCAGTGCTAGGGGACAGGGGGGTTATGGCTACACCTTC.